A selection of T cell receptor beta chains follows, all from one sample in a study of a mutant IDH1 vaccine in newly diagnosed glioma. Assay used: immunoSEQ multiplex PCR; TCRdb lists only in-frame clones, some missing. The repertoire holds 45,000 to 60,000 clones, with about three quarters as singletons. Their antigens are not known. Here the sequenced sample was PBMCs, taken from a glioma patient whose treatment included an IDH1 peptide vaccine. The receptors stem from a middle-aged man with glioma. Each CDR3 is given with its conserved first and last residue. Each record gives: CDR3 length, clone size, D gene, J gene, V gene, CDR3 protein, CDR3 DNA. The D gene is left open where the match is weak. Some rows mark clone size as missing; the rest say once, few, many or name a class of expanded clone.

len: 16; abundance: .; d_gene: .; j_gene: TRBJ1-6; v_gene: TRBV25-1; CDR3aa: CASSAASYRGNSPLHF; CDR3nt: TGTGCCAGCAGTGCGGCGTCATACCGGGGTAATTCACCCCTCCACTTT
len: 15; abundance: .; d_gene: .; j_gene: TRBJ1-5; v_gene: TRBV18; CDR3aa: CASSRIQGGNQPQHF; CDR3nt: TGTGCCAGCTCACGTATTCAGGGAGGCAATCAGCCCCAGCATTTT
len: 14; abundance: few; d_gene: .; j_gene: TRBJ2-7; v_gene: TRBV7-2; CDR3aa: CASSPTGGGYEQYF; CDR3nt: TGTGCCAGCAGCCCCACTGGGGGTGGGTACGAGCAGTACTTC
len: 15; abundance: once; d_gene: TRBD2; j_gene: TRBJ2-3; v_gene: TRBV28; CDR3aa: CASRWTSGSTDTQYF; CDR3nt: TGTGCCAGCAGATGGACTAGCGGGAGCACAGATACGCAGTATTTT
len: 17; abundance: .; d_gene: TRBD1; j_gene: TRBJ2-2; v_gene: TRBV5-1; CDR3aa: CASSLGGDRGRTGELFF; CDR3nt: TGCGCCAGCAGCTTGGGGGGGGACAGGGGCCGCACCGGGGAGCTGTTTTTT
len: 14; abundance: .; d_gene: TRBD1; j_gene: TRBJ1-2; v_gene: TRBV5-6; CDR3aa: CASTPTGFNYGYTF; CDR3nt: TGTGCCAGCACCCCGACAGGGTTTAACTATGGCTACACCTTC
len: 17; abundance: .; d_gene: .; j_gene: TRBJ2-5; v_gene: TRBV7-8; CDR3aa: CASSTRGGAGRGETQYF; CDR3nt: TGTGCCAGCAGCACACGGGGCGGGGCAGGCAGAGGAGAGACCCAGTACTTC
len: 15; abundance: .; d_gene: .; j_gene: TRBJ2-1; v_gene: TRBV5-1; CDR3aa: CASRVQQVNNNEQFF; CDR3nt: TGCGCCAGCAGAGTCCAACAAGTTAACAACAATGAGCAGTTCTTC
len: 13; abundance: .; d_gene: .; j_gene: TRBJ2-5; v_gene: TRBV9; CDR3aa: CASSPDGGETQYF; CDR3nt: TGTGCCAGCAGCCCAGATGGCGGGGAGACCCAGTACTTC
len: 14; abundance: .; d_gene: .; j_gene: TRBJ1-6; v_gene: TRBV6-4; CDR3aa: CASSDKGYNSPLHF; CDR3nt: TGTGCCAGCAGTGACAAGGGGTATAATTCACCCCTCCACTTT
len: 19; abundance: .; d_gene: .; j_gene: TRBJ1-3; v_gene: TRBV30; CDR3aa: CAWGNWLQGDRLSGNTIYF; CDR3nt: TGTGCCTGGGGGAATTGGTTGCAGGGAGATAGGTTGTCTGGAAACACCATATATTTT
len: 17; abundance: .; d_gene: TRBD1; j_gene: TRBJ2-1; v_gene: TRBV4-2; CDR3aa: CASSPAGTGGLYNEQFF; CDR3nt: TGTGCCAGCAGCCCCGCCGGGACAGGGGGCCTCTACAATGAGCAGTTCTTC
len: 14; abundance: .; d_gene: .; j_gene: TRBJ1-1; v_gene: TRBV4-3; CDR3aa: CASSPKELSTEAFF; CDR3nt: TGCGCCAGCAGTCCCAAGGAGCTGAGCACTGAAGCTTTCTTT
len: 16; abundance: .; d_gene: TRBD2; j_gene: TRBJ2-3; v_gene: TRBV5-1; CDR3aa: CASSSRAGDSTDTQYF; CDR3nt: TGCGCCAGCAGCTCTAGGGCGGGGGATAGCACAGATACGCAGTATTTT
len: 15; abundance: .; d_gene: .; j_gene: TRBJ1-3; v_gene: TRBV19; CDR3aa: CASSMAGRTEDTIYF; CDR3nt: TGTGCCAGTAGTATGGCGGGGAGGACCGAGGACACCATATATTTT
len: 14; abundance: few; d_gene: TRBD1; j_gene: TRBJ1-5; v_gene: TRBV27; CDR3aa: CASRTGGGNQPQHF; CDR3nt: TGTGCCAGCCGGACAGGGGGCGGCAATCAGCCCCAGCATTTT
len: 16; abundance: few; d_gene: .; j_gene: TRBJ1-1; v_gene: TRBV7-6; CDR3aa: CASSSPPTGGDTEAFF; CDR3nt: TGTGCCAGCAGCTCCCCTCCAACGGGCGGGGACACTGAAGCTTTCTTT
len: 12; abundance: .; d_gene: .; j_gene: TRBJ1-1; v_gene: TRBV9; CDR3aa: CASSDRDPEAFF; CDR3nt: TGTGCCAGCAGCGACAGGGATCCTGAAGCTTTCTTT
len: 15; abundance: .; d_gene: TRBD1; j_gene: TRBJ1-5; v_gene: TRBV18; CDR3aa: CASSLQGASNQPQHF; CDR3nt: TGTGCCAGCTCACTACAGGGGGCCAGCAATCAGCCCCAGCATTTT
len: 14; abundance: .; d_gene: .; j_gene: TRBJ2-1; v_gene: TRBV19; CDR3aa: CASSLRGSSNEQFF; CDR3nt: TGTGCCAGTAGTCTGCGCGGGTCCTCGAATGAGCAGTTCTTC
len: 14; abundance: few; d_gene: .; j_gene: TRBJ2-1; v_gene: TRBV2; CDR3aa: CAGSGTDAYNEQFF; CDR3nt: TGTGCCGGATCCGGGACGGACGCCTACAATGAGCAGTTCTTC
len: 14; abundance: few; d_gene: .; j_gene: TRBJ2-7; v_gene: TRBV5-6; CDR3aa: CASSLSGSTYEQYF; CDR3nt: TGTGCCAGCAGCTTGAGTGGTAGCACCTACGAGCAGTACTTC
len: 12; abundance: .; d_gene: TRBD1; j_gene: TRBJ2-7; v_gene: TRBV5-1; CDR3aa: CASRRDSYEQYF; CDR3nt: TGCGCCAGCCGCCGGGACAGCTACGAGCAGTACTTC
len: 14; abundance: .; d_gene: .; j_gene: TRBJ1-5; v_gene: TRBV7-2; CDR3aa: CASTIYRADQPQHF; CDR3nt: TGTGCCAGCACCATTTACAGGGCAGACCAGCCCCAGCATTTT
len: 14; abundance: .; d_gene: TRBD1; j_gene: TRBJ1-1; v_gene: TRBV30; CDR3aa: CAWSKGGAETEAFF; CDR3nt: TGTGCCTGGAGTAAAGGGGGCGCGGAGACTGAAGCTTTCTTT
len: 17; abundance: once; d_gene: .; j_gene: TRBJ1-5; v_gene: TRBV9; CDR3aa: CASSPGGGARSNQPQHF; CDR3nt: TGTGCCAGCAGCCCAGGCGGGGGGGCGAGGAGCAATCAGCCCCAGCATTTT
len: 13; abundance: .; d_gene: .; j_gene: TRBJ2-1; v_gene: TRBV14; CDR3aa: CASSHPLWDEQFF; CDR3nt: TGTGCCAGCAGCCACCCGTTGTGGGATGAGCAGTTCTTC
len: 16; abundance: .; d_gene: .; j_gene: TRBJ1-2; v_gene: TRBV7-8; CDR3aa: CASSLGGGRLNYGYTF; CDR3nt: TGTGCCAGCAGCTTAGGGGGGGGGCGTCTTAACTATGGCTACACCTTC
len: 11; abundance: .; d_gene: .; j_gene: TRBJ1-2; v_gene: TRBV4-1; CDR3aa: CASSQVGGYTF; CDR3nt: TGCGCCAGCAGCCAAGTTGGCGGCTACACCTTC
len: 15; abundance: .; d_gene: TRBD1; j_gene: TRBJ1-5; v_gene: TRBV5-1; CDR3aa: CASSRTGDLNQPQHF; CDR3nt: TGCGCCAGCAGCCGGACAGGAGATTTAAATCAGCCCCAGCATTTT
len: 11; abundance: .; d_gene: .; j_gene: TRBJ2-7; v_gene: TRBV20-1; CDR3aa: CSARAGHEQYF; CDR3nt: TGCAGTGCTAGGGCGGGGCACGAGCAGTACTTC
len: 15; abundance: .; d_gene: TRBD2; j_gene: TRBJ2-7; v_gene: TRBV7-2; CDR3aa: CASSLGVGGGYEQYF; CDR3nt: TGTGCCAGCAGCTTAGGGGTGGGCGGGGGCTACGAGCAGTACTTC
len: 14; abundance: once; d_gene: .; j_gene: TRBJ2-4; v_gene: TRBV28; CDR3aa: CASSPDQGINIQYF; CDR3nt: TGTGCCAGCAGTCCAGACCAGGGGATTAACATTCAGTACTTC
len: 15; abundance: .; d_gene: TRBD1; j_gene: TRBJ1-2; v_gene: TRBV6-1; CDR3aa: CASSLTDRELNGYTF; CDR3nt: TGTGCCAGCAGCCTCACAGACAGGGAGTTAAACGGCTACACCTTC
len: 15; abundance: .; d_gene: .; j_gene: TRBJ2-7; v_gene: TRBV5-6; CDR3aa: CASSLLGGEDYEQYF; CDR3nt: TGTGCCAGCAGCTTGTTGGGTGGAGAAGACTACGAGCAGTACTTC
len: 13; abundance: few; d_gene: TRBD1; j_gene: TRBJ1-2; v_gene: TRBV25-1; CDR3aa: CASDRTGGNGYTF; CDR3nt: TGTGCCAGCGATAGGACAGGGGGCAATGGCTACACCTTC
len: 15; abundance: .; d_gene: .; j_gene: TRBJ2-3; v_gene: TRBV18; CDR3aa: CASSPREQGTDTQYF; CDR3nt: TGTGCCAGCTCACCACGAGAACAGGGCACAGATACGCAGTATTTT
len: 16; abundance: .; d_gene: TRBD2; j_gene: TRBJ2-7; v_gene: TRBV5-5; CDR3aa: CASSSLAGGPNYEQYF; CDR3nt: TGTGCCAGCAGCTCACTAGCGGGGGGCCCTAACTACGAGCAGTACTTC
len: 15; abundance: .; d_gene: .; j_gene: TRBJ1-5; v_gene: TRBV5-1; CDR3aa: CASSLYGGGNQPQHF; CDR3nt: TGCGCCAGCAGCTTGTATGGGGGCGGCAATCAGCCCCAGCATTTT
len: 14; abundance: .; d_gene: TRBD1; j_gene: TRBJ2-7; v_gene: TRBV27; CDR3aa: CASSFLGTAYEQYF; CDR3nt: TGTGCCAGCAGTTTCCTCGGGACAGCCTACGAGCAGTACTTC
len: 11; abundance: once; d_gene: .; j_gene: TRBJ1-6; v_gene: TRBV20-1; CDR3aa: CSARETGSPHF; CDR3nt: TGCAGTGCTAGAGAAACAGGTTCGCCCCACTTT
len: 13; abundance: .; d_gene: .; j_gene: TRBJ2-6; v_gene: TRBV7-8; CDR3aa: CASGPSGANVLTF; CDR3nt: TGTGCCAGCGGCCCATCTGGGGCCAACGTCCTGACTTTC
len: 14; abundance: few; d_gene: .; j_gene: TRBJ2-3; v_gene: TRBV5-1; CDR3aa: CASSRDTSTDTQYF; CDR3nt: TGCGCCAGCAGCCGGGACACCAGCACAGATACGCAGTATTTT
len: 13; abundance: .; d_gene: .; j_gene: TRBJ1-1; v_gene: TRBV10-3; CDR3aa: CAISGGWGSEAFF; CDR3nt: TGTGCCATCAGTGGTGGATGGGGCTCCGAAGCTTTCTTT
len: 17; abundance: .; d_gene: .; j_gene: TRBJ1-5; v_gene: TRBV4-1; CDR3aa: CASSQTNSAQVIQPQHF; CDR3nt: TGCGCCAGCAGCCAAACAAACTCGGCACAGGTTATTCAGCCCCAGCATTTT
len: 14; abundance: .; d_gene: .; j_gene: TRBJ2-6; v_gene: TRBV19; CDR3aa: CASSTVSGANVLTF; CDR3nt: TGTGCCAGTTCTACAGTCTCTGGGGCCAACGTCCTGACTTTC
len: 16; abundance: .; d_gene: TRBD1; j_gene: TRBJ2-7; v_gene: TRBV2; CDR3aa: CASSEASGTGGDEQYF; CDR3nt: TGTGCCAGCAGTGAAGCGTCGGGGACAGGGGGAGACGAGCAGTACTTC
len: 15; abundance: .; d_gene: .; j_gene: TRBJ2-1; v_gene: TRBV5-6; CDR3aa: CASSQWGQGRNEQFF; CDR3nt: TGTGCCAGCAGCCAGTGGGGGCAGGGGCGGAATGAGCAGTTCTTC
len: 13; abundance: few; d_gene: .; j_gene: TRBJ2-6; v_gene: TRBV7-9; CDR3aa: CASSPSGANVLTF; CDR3nt: TGTGCCAGCAGCCCCTCCGGGGCCAACGTCCTGACTTTC
len: 15; abundance: .; d_gene: .; j_gene: TRBJ1-1; v_gene: TRBV5-1; CDR3aa: CASSLEGSKNTEAFF; CDR3nt: TGCGCCAGCAGCTTGGAAGGGTCCAAAAACACTGAAGCTTTCTTT
len: 13; abundance: few; d_gene: TRBD1; j_gene: TRBJ1-1; v_gene: TRBV7-3; CDR3aa: CASRSRDSTEAFF; CDR3nt: TGTGCCAGCAGATCACGGGACAGCACTGAAGCTTTCTTT
len: 12; abundance: .; d_gene: .; j_gene: TRBJ1-1; v_gene: TRBV6-5; CDR3aa: CASGGGAAEAFF; CDR3nt: TGTGCCAGCGGGGGGGGTGCAGCTGAAGCTTTCTTT